This T cell receptor beta chain is drawn from a study of cytomegalovirus exposure and HLA in healthy donors. Study observations and caveats: Later analysis showed TCR association rates varying by HLA locus, highest for DRB1 and lowest for HLA-C.

A word on this clone: Its specificity is unknown.

Among the donors, all were healthy bone marrow donors. Primers included in the PCR were 60 Vbeta and 13 Jbeta primers. Assay used: immunoSEQ multiplex PCR; TCRdb lists only in-frame clones, some missing. Here the sample table reports about 59,000 clones. The CDR3 spans 14 residues. Trimming pared 5 bases from V and 13 bases from J, leaving 26 bases between. CDR1 is GTSNPN, CDR2 SVGIG, per germline (reference sequence). Sequencing was done on a sample of PBMCs. The clonotype originates from a man in his thirties or forties in good health and CMV-seropositive. This chain uses TRBV30 with TRBJ1-1; possibly TRBD1 for D (5 bases). The CDR3 region has the DNA TGTGCCTGGGGGACTAAAAGGGGCCGCTCAATGGATTTCTTT. Translation gives CAWGTKRGRSMDFF.